This T cell receptor beta chain was sequenced in a study of blood T cell repertoires in COVID-19. Sequenced by immunoSEQ multiplex PCR; TCRdb stores in-frame clones only, minus some. The table has tens of thousands of clones, around 89% seen once. The germline V gene encodes CDR1 SEHNR and CDR2 FQNEAQ (reference sequence). V shed 4 bases, J shed 8 bases, and the junction held 10 bases outside the gene matches. The CDR3 is made up of 15 amino acids. Sequences were obtained from peripheral blood. The chain is built from TRBV7-9 and TRBJ1-2, with TRBD1 matching over 10 bases. The sequence was collected from a woman aged 80 or over with acute or convalescent COVID-19. DNA for the CDR3: TGTGCCAGCAGCTCCCGGGACAGGGGTTTTCCGGGCTACACCTTC. As protein: CASSSRDRGFPGYTF.